These 2 T cell receptor beta chains share one sample of origin, sequenced in a study of T-cell reconstitution after alpha-beta-depleted transplantation in children. Unique molecular identifiers featured in how the TCRbeta library was prepared. Each CDR3 protein is one row after TCRdb ran MiXCR on the PCR reads. This sample carries around 800,000 distinct CDR3 sequences, about 16% of them seen once, and the ten largest clones take around 5.3%. This sample comprised PBMCs, mostly from graft donor cells, obtained 360 days after TCRalphabeta/CD19-depleted stem cell transplant. These receptors originate from a male patient younger than 18 who had a stem cell transplant for acute lymphoblastic leukemia, so the T cells may come from the graft donor.

The V gene is TRBV7-9, the J gene TRBJ2-5; the match to TRBD1 covers 9 bases. The junction had 9 bases not matched to a gene; V was cut back by 5 bases and J by 5 bases. The CDR3 runs 15 residues. From germline, CDR1 is SEHNR and CDR2 FQNEAQ (reference sequence). Written as DNA, the CDR3 is TGTGCCAGCAGCCCCCGGGACAGGGTTAGGGAGACCCAGTACTTC. Translation gives CASSPRDRVRETQYF.

This clonotype has a handful of counts. The chain combines TRBV7-3 with TRBJ2-1; D assignment may be TRBD1 or TRBD2 (5 bases each). Germline V gives CDR1 SGHTA, CDR2 FQGTGA. The CDR3 is 13 amino acids. Here the CDR3 reads CYLSGLNDNEQFF. The CDR3 nucleotides are TGTTACCTATCGGGGCTTAATGACAATGAGCAGTTCTTC.